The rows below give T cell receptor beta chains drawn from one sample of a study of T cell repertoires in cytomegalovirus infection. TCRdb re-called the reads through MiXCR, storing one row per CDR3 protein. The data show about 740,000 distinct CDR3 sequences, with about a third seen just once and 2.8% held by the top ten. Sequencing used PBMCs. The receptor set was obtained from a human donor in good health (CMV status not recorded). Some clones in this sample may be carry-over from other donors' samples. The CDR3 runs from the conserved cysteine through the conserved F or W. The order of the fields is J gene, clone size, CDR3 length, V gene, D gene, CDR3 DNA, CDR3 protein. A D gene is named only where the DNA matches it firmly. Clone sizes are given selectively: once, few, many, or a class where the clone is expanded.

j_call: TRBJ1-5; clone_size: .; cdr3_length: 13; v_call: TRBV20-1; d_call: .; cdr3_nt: TGCAGTGCCACTCAGGGTAGCAATCAGCCCCAGCATTTT; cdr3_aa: CSATQGSNQPQHF
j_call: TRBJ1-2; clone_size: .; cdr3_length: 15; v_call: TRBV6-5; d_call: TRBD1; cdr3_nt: TGTGCCAGCAGCTCCCATCACAGGGGAGATCGAGGCTACACCTTC; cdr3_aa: CASSSHHRGDRGYTF
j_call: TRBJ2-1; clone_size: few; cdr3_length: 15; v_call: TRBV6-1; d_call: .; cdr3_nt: TGTGCCAGCAGTATGACAGGGAGGTCCTACAATGAGCAGTTCTTC; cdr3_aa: CASSMTGRSYNEQFF
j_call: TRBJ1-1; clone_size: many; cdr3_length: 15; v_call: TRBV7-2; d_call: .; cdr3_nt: TGTGCCAGCAGCGTAGCGCCAGGAATCAACACTGAAGCTTTCTTT; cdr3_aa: CASSVAPGINTEAFF
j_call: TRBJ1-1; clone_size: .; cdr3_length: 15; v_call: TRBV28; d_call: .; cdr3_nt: TGTGCCAGCAGTTCAAGCCCCACAGGAGTAACTGAAGCTTTCTTT; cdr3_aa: CASSSSPTGVTEAFF
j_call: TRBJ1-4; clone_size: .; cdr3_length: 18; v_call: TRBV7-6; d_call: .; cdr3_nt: TGTGCCAGCAGCTTAGCGGGCCAGTCTTCAGCAACTAATGAAAAACTGTTTTTT; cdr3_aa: CASSLAGQSSATNEKLFF
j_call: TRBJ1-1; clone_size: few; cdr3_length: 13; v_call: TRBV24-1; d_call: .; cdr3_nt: TGTGCCACCAGTGATTTGAATGGGGCTGAAGCTTTCTTT; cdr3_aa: CATSDLNGAEAFF
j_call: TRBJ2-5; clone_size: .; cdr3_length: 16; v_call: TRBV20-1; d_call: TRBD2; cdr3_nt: TGCAGTGCTAGAGATGGGCGACTAGCGGGACGAGAGACCCAGTACTTC; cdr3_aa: CSARDGRLAGRETQYF
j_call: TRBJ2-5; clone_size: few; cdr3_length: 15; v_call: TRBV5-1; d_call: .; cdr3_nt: TGCGCCAGCAGCTTGGTAGCCTCCAGTGGGGAGACCCAGTACTTC; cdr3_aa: CASSLVASSGETQYF
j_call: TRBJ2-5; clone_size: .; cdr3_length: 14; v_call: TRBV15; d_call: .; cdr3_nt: TGTGCCACCAGCAGAGACGACGGGCGGAAGACCCAGTACTTC; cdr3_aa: CATSRDDGRKTQYF
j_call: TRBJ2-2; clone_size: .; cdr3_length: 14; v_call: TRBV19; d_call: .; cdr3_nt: TGTGCCAGTAGTCTCCAACCTAGGGTCGGGGAGCTGTTTTTT; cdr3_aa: CASSLQPRVGELFF
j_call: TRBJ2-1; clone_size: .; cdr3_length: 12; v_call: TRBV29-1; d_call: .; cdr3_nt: TGCAGCGTTGAAAGGGGCGCATATGAGCAGTTCTTC; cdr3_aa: CSVERGAYEQFF
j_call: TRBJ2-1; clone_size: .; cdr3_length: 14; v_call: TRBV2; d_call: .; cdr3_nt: TGTGCCAGCTGGGGCGGGGACCTCCTTAAGGGGCAGTTCTTC; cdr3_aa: CASWGGDLLKGQFF
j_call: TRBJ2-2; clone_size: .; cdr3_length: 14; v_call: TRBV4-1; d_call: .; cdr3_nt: TGCGACAGCAGCCAAGATTCGGACGGTAGGGAGCTGTTTTTT; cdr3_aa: CDSSQDSDGRELFF
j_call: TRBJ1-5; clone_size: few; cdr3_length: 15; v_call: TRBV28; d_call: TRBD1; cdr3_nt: TGTGCCAGCAGTTTGGGACAGGGGCAAAACCAGCCCCAGCATTTT; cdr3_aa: CASSLGQGQNQPQHF
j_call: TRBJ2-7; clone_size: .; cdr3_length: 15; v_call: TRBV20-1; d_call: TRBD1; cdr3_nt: TGCAGTGCTAGAAAGACAGGGCTGACATTCTACGAGCAGTACTTC; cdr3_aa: CSARKTGLTFYEQYF
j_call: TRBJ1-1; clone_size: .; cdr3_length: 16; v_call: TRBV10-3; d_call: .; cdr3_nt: TGTGCCATCAGTCGCCTTGGGTCCGGGGAGAACACTGAAGCTTTCTTT; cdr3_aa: CAISRLGSGENTEAFF
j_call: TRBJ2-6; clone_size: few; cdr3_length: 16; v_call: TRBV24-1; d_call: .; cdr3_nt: TGTGCCACCAGTGACTCGAGGGCCTCTGGGGCCAACGTCCTGACTTTC; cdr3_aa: CATSDSRASGANVLTF